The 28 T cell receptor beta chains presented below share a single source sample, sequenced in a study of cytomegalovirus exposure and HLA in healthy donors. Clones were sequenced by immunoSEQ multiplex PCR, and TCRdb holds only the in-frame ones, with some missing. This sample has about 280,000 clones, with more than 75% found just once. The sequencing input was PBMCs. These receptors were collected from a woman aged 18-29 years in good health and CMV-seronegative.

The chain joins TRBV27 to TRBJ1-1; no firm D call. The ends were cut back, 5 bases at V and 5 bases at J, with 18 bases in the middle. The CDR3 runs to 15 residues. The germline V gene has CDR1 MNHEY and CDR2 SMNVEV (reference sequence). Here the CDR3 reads CASSPWRPWSTEAFF. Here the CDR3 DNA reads TGTGCCAGCAGTCCGTGGCGTCCCTGGAGTACTGAAGCTTTCTTT.

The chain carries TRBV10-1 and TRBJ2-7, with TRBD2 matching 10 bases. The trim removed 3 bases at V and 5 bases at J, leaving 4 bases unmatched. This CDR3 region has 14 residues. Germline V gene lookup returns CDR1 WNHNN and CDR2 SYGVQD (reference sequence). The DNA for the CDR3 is TGCGCCAGCAGTGAAAGCGGGAGGGGCAACGAGCAGTACTTC. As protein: CASSESGRGNEQYF.

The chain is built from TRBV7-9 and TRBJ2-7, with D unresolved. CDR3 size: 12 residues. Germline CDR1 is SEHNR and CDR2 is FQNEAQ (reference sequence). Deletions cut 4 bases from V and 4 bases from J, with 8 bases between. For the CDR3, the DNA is TGTGCCAGCAGCTCGTATTCTTACGAGCAGTACTTC. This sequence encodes CASSSYSYEQYF.

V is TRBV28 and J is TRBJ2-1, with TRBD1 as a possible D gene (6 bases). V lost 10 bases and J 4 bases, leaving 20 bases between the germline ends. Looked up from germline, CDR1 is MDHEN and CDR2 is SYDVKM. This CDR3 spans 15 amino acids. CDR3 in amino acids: CATYSSRGKYNEQFF. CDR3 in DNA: TGTGCCACCTATTCTTCGAGGGGGAAATACAATGAGCAGTTCTTC.

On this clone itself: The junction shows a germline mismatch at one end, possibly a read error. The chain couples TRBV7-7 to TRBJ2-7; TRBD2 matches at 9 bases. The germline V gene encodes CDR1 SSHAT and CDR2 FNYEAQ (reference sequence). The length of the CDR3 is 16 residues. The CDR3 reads CASSLVCPSGAYEQYF. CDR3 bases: TGTGCTAGCAGCTTAGTGTGCCCTAGCGGGGCCTACGAGCAGTACTTC.

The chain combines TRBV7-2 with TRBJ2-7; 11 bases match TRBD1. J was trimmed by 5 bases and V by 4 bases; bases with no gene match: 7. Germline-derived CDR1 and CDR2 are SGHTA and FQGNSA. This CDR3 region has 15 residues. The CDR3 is CASSSSRTGGDEQYF. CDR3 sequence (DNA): TGTGCCAGCAGCTCCAGCCGGACAGGGGGCGACGAGCAGTACTTC.

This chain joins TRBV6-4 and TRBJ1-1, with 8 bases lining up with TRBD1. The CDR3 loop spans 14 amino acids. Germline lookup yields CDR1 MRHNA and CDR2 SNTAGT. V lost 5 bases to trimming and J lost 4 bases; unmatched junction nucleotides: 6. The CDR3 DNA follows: TGTGCCAGCAGTCCTTCAGGGGGCGGCACTGAAGCTTTCTTT. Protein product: CASSPSGGGTEAFF.

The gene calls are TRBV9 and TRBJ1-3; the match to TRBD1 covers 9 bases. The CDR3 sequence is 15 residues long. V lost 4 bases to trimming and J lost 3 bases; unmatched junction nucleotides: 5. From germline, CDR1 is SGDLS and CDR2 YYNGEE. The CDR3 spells CASSKDRGLGNTIYF. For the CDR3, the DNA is TGTGCCAGCAGCAAGGACAGGGGTCTTGGAAACACCATATATTTT.

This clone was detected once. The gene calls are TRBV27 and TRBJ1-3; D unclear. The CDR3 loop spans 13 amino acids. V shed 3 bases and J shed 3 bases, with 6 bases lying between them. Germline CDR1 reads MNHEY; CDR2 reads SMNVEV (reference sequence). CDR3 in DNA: TGTGCCAGCAGTTTGGGGAGTGGAAACACCATATATTTT. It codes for CASSLGSGNTIYF.

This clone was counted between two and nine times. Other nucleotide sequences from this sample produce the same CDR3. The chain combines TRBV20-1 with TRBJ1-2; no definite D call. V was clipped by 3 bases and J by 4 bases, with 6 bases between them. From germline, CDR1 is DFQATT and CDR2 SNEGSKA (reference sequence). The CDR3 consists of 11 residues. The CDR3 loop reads CSASGSYGYTF. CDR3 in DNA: TGCAGTGCTAGTGGCAGCTATGGCTACACCTTC.

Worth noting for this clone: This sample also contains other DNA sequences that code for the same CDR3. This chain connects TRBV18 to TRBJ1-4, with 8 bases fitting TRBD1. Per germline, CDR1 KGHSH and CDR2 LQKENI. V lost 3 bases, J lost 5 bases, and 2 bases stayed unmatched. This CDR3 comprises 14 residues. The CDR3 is CASSPDRANEKLFF. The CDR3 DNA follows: TGTGCCAGCTCACCGGACAGGGCGAATGAAAAACTGTTTTTT. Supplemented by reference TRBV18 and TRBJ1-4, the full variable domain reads NAGVMQNPRHLVRRRGQEARLRCSPMKGHSHVYWYRQLPEEGLKFMVYLQKENIIDESGMPKERFSAEFPKEGPSILRIQQVVRGDSAAYFCASSPDRANEKLFFGSGTQLSVL.

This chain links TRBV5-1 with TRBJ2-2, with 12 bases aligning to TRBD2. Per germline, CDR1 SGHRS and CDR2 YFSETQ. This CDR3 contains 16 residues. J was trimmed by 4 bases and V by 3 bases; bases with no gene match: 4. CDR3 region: CASSSGLAGPTGELFF. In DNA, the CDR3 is TGCGCCAGCAGCTCGGGACTAGCGGGTCCCACCGGGGAGCTGTTTTTT.

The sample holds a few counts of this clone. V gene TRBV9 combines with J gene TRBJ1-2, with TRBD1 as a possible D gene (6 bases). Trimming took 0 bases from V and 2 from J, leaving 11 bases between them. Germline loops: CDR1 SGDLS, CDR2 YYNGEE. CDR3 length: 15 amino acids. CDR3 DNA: TGTGCCAGCAGCGTAGAACCCACAGGGAACTATGGCTACACCTTC. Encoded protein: CASSVEPTGNYGYTF.

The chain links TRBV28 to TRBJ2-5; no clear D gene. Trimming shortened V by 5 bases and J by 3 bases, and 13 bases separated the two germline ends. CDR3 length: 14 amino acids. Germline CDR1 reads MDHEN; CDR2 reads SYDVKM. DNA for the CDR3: TGTGCCAGCAGTCCTCTTCTAGAAGAAGAGACCCAGTACTTC. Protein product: CASSPLLEEETQYF.

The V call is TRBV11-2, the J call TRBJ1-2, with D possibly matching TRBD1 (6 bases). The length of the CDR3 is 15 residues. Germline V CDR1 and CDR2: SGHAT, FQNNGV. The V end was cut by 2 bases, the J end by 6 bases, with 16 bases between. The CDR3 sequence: CASSLYPGEMHGYTF. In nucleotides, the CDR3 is TGTGCCAGCAGCTTATACCCAGGGGAGATGCATGGCTACACCTTC.

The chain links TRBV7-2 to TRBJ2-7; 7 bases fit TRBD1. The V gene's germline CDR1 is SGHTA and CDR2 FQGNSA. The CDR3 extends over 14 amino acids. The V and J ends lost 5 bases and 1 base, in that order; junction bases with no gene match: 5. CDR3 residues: CASSQGDSSYEQYF. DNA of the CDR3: TGTGCCAGCAGCCAGGGGGACAGTTCCTACGAGCAGTACTTC. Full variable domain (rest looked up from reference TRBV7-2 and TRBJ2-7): GAGVSQSPSNKVTEKGKDVELRCDPISGHTALYWYRQSLGQGLEFLIYFQGNSAPDKSGLPSDRFSAERTGGSVSTLTIQRTQQEDSAVYLCASSQGDSSYEQYFGPGTRLTVT.

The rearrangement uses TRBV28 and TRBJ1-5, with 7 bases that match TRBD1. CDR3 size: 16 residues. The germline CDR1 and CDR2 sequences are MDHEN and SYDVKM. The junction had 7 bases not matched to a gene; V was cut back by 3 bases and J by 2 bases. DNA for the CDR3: TGTGCCAGCAGTTTTACTCTAACAGGGGGCAATCAGCCCCAGCATTTT. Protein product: CASSFTLTGGNQPQHF.

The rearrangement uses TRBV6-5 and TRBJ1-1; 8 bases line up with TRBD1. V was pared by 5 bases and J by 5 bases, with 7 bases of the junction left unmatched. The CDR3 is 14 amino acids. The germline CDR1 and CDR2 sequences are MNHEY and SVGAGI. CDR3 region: CASSRDRLMTEAFF. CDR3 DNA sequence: TGTGCCAGCAGTCGGGACAGGTTGATGACTGAAGCTTTCTTT.

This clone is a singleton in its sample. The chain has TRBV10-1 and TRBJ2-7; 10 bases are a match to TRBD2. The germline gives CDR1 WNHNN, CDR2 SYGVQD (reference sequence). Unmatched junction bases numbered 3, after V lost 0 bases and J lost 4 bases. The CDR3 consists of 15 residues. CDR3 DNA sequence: TGCGCCAGCAGTGAGTCCCTAGCGGGAGCTTACGAGCAGTACTTC. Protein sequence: CASSESLAGAYEQYF.

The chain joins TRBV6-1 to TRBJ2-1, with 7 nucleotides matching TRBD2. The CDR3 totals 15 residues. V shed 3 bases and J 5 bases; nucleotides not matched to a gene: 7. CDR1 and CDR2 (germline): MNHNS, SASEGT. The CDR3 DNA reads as TGTGCCAGCAGTGACCGTCTAGCGGCAAACAATGAGCAGTTCTTC. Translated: CASSDRLAANNEQFF.

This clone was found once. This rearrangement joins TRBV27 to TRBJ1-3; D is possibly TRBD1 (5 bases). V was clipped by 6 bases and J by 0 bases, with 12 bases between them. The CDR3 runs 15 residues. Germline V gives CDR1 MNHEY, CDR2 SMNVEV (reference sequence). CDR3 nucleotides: TGTGCCAGCAGACCGGACACGAACTCTGGAAACACCATATATTTT. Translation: CASRPDTNSGNTIYF.

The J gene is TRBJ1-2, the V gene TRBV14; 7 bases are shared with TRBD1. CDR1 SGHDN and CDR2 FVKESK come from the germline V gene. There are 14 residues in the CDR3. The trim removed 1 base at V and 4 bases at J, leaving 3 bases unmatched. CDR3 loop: CASSQVNRGYGYTF. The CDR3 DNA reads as TGTGCCAGCAGCCAAGTGAACAGGGGCTATGGCTACACCTTC.

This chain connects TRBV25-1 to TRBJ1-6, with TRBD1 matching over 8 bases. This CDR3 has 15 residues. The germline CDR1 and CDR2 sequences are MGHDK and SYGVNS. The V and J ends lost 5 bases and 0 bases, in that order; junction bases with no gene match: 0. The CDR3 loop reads CASSTGGSYNSPLHF. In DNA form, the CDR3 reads TGTGCCAGCAGTACAGGGGGCTCCTATAATTCACCCCTCCACTTT.

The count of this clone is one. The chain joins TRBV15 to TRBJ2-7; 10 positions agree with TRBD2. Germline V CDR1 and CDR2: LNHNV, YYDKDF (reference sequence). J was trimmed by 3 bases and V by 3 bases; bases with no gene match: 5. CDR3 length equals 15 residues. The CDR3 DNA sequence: TGTGCCACCAGCAGGTCCGGGACTAGCGTCTACGAGCAGTACTTC. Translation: CATSRSGTSVYEQYF. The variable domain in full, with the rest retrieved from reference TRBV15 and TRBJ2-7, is DAMVIQNPRYQVTQFGKPVTLSCSQTLNHNVMYWYQQKSSQAPKLLFHYYDKDFNNEADTPDNFQSRRPNTSFCFLDIRSPGLGDTAMYLCATSRSGTSVYEQYFGPGTRLTVT.

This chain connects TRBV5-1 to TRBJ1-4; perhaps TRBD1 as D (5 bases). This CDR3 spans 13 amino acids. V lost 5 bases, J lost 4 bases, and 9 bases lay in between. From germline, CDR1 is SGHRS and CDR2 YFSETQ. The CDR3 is CASRGGFNEKLFF. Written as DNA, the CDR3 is TGCGCCAGCAGGGGGGGATTTAATGAAAAACTGTTTTTT.

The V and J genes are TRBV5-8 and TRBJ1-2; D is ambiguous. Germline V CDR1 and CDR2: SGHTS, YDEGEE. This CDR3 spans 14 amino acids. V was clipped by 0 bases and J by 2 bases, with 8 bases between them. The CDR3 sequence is CASSLVGVNYGYTF. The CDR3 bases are TGTGCCAGCAGCTTGGTCGGGGTAAACTATGGCTACACCTTC.

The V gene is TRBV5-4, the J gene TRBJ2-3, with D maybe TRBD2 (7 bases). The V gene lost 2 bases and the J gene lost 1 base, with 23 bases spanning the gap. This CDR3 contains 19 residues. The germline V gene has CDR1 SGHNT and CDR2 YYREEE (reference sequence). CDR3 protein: CASSFPSGSAGARTDTQYF. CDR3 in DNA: TGTGCCAGCAGCTTTCCCTCTGGTAGTGCGGGGGCCCGCACAGATACGCAGTATTTT.

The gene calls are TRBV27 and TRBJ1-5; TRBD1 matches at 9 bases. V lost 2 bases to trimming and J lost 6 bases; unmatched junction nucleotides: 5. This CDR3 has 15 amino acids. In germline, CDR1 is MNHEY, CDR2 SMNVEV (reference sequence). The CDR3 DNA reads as TGTGCCAGCAGTTTAGGGGGACAGGGCAGTCAGCCCCAGCATTTT. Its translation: CASSLGGQGSQPQHF.